This is a list of T cell receptor beta chains from one sample in a study of cytomegalovirus exposure and HLA in healthy donors. The repertoire was sequenced with immunoSEQ multiplex PCR; TCRdb's copy has only in-frame clones and lacks some. The table lists 160,000 or so clones, less than 80% of them singletons, with 2.1% in the top ten. The sample taken for sequencing was PBMCs. The receptors were sampled from a middle-aged man in good health and CMV-seronegative. The CDR3 runs from the conserved cysteine through the conserved F or W. The order of the fields is V gene, J gene, CDR3 protein.

TRBV18,TRBJ2-5,CASSSRTGGRETQYF
TRBV29-1,TRBJ1-2,CSVEDRSHSDREYYGYTF
TRBV9,TRBJ1-3,CASSVAGGGNTIYF
TRBV5-6,TRBJ2-1,CASSPGLAVIYNEQFF
TRBV29-1,TRBJ2-5,CSVAGGQETQYF
TRBV5-1,TRBJ2-2,CASSPGQQGNTGELFF
TRBV11-2,TRBJ2-7,CASSLTGMRSYEQYF
TRBV21-1,TRBJ2-3,CASSKPSRGSGLDTQYF
TRBV28,TRBJ2-1,CASSSPGWPRHEQFF
TRBV5-1,TRBJ2-1,CASSAGVSSYNEQFF
TRBV28,TRBJ2-5,CASRRWGTSGSGETQYF
TRBV12-5,TRBJ2-7,CASGSAENEQYF
TRBV7-7,TRBJ2-2,CASSLVGGENTGELFF
TRBV11-3,-,CASSSGLSYEQYF
TRBV19,TRBJ1-1,CASSIGTGRFANTEAFF
TRBV27,TRBJ2-5,CASSQGLPKRETQYF
TRBV12-5,TRBJ2-1,CASGLGAGGPHNEQFF
TRBV5-4,TRBJ2-2,CASTGTITGELFF
TRBV5-5,TRBJ1-5,CASSLDTNQPQHF
TRBV5-4,TRBJ2-1,CASSRGVAGFGEQFF
TRBV7-9,TRBJ1-2,CASSFGQSRGYTF
TRBV5-1,TRBJ2-5,CASSLETGGKETQYF
TRBV9,TRBJ2-7,CASSPSGTDSEQYF
TRBV2,TRBJ2-7,CASSEDWGQGYEQYF
TRBV14,TRBJ1-1,CASSPSGGLATEAFF
TRBV28,TRBJ2-2,CASSWAGGPGELFF
TRBV5-5,TRBJ2-7,CASSLGTGAYEQYF
TRBV18,TRBJ2-1,CASSPVLEVYNEQFF
TRBV19,TRBJ2-1,CASSLGQGADEQFF
TRBV7-2,TRBJ2-2,CASRLDRGTGELFF
TRBV28,TRBJ1-1,CASSLYRGKTEAFF
TRBV28,TRBJ2-2,CASSPGSYTGELFF
TRBV19,TRBJ2-3,CASSRGGAGADTQYF
TRBV18,TRBJ2-3,CASSPLPREPDTQYF
TRBV7-2,TRBJ2-5,CASREQETQYF
TRBV5-1,-,CASSLGTGGSYEQYF
TRBV6-5,-,CASTMPGGEQYF
TRBV2,TRBJ1-5,CASSPRGVQPQHF
TRBV18,TRBJ1-2,CASSPIPRTGSYGYTF
TRBV30,TRBJ2-7,CACLLKATVTYEQYF
TRBV27,TRBJ1-5,CASSLSAGVGNQPQHF
TRBV7-7,TRBJ1-2,CASSHLEGGQSNYGYTF
TRBV5-1,TRBJ1-2,CASSPDRLYGYTF
TRBV20-1,TRBJ2-7,CSGRYSYEQYF
TRBV4-3,TRBJ2-7,CASSQGTGGVWEQYF
TRBV11-2,TRBJ2-1,CASSLQGLSDNEQFF
TRBV28,TRBJ1-5,CASSLRVSRGLGNQPQHF
TRBV4-1,TRBJ2-4,CASSQDRTGGAGSQYF
TRBV7-6,TRBJ2-7,CASSLGDSPEYEQYF